Listed here are 22 T cell receptor beta chains from one sample, sequenced in a study of post-analysis software for immune sequencing data. Study conclusions and caveats: There were a few TRBV segments more frequent in patients than controls, and TRBV5-6, TRBV5-1 and TRBV20-1 were among them.

Unique molecular identifiers featured in each of the TCR beta cDNA libraries. TCRdb independently ran MiXCR on the PCR reads; one entry per CDR3 protein. The sample lists 500,000 to 600,000 distinct CDR3 sequences, about 44% occurring once. Their antigens remain unidentified. Sequencing was carried out using blood. The source of these receptors is a girl aged 10-17 years with multiple sclerosis.

The CDR3 nucleotides are TGTGCCAGCAGTCCCACTAGCGGGAGGGGCAAAAACATTCAGTACTTC. This translates into CASSPTSGRGKNIQYF. The chain recombines TRBV27 with TRBJ2-4, with 13 bases matching TRBD2. The CDR3 covers 16 residues. Trimming removed 5 bases from V and 3 bases from J; junction bases left unmatched: 4. In germline, CDR1 is MNHEY, CDR2 SMNVEV (reference sequence).

This clonotype was counted between two and nine times. This chain uses TRBV7-8 with TRBJ2-1; the match to TRBD2 covers 9 bases. Trimming took 5 bases from V and 10 from J; bases not matched to a gene: 18. The CDR3 contains 17 residues. Germline CDR1 SGHVS, CDR2 FQNEAQ. CDR3 nucleotide sequence: TGTGCCAGCAGCCCCTTCCGAGTGGCGGGAGGGCCGGGAGAGCAGTTCTTC. Its protein is CASSPFRVAGGPGEQFF.

The V and J genes are TRBV7-9 and TRBJ2-2; D might be TRBD1 (6 bases). V lost 5 bases and J lost 1, with 11 bases in between. Per the germline V gene, CDR1 is SEHNR and CDR2 is FQNEAQ (reference sequence). This CDR3 contains 15 residues. The CDR3 DNA is TGTGCCAGCAGCCCAGGGGCGTTGAACACCGGGGAGCTGTTTTTT. Translation gives CASSPGALNTGELFF.

The rearrangement joins TRBV6-1 to TRBJ2-6; D might be TRBD1 or TRBD2, each matching 6 bases. Germline values: CDR1 MNHNS, CDR2 SASEGT. This CDR3 is built from 18 residues. V shed 6 bases and J shed 3 bases, with 21 bases lying between them. CDR3 coding DNA: TGTGCCAGCAGCCTCAGGGGCCAACTGGGACTTGGGGCCAACGTCCTGACTTTC. This gives the protein CASSLRGQLGLGANVLTF.

This chain uses TRBV18 with TRBJ1-1; no reliable D call. V was trimmed by 4 bases and J by 1 base, leaving 10 bases between them. Looked up from germline, CDR1 is KGHSH and CDR2 is LQKENI. This CDR3 spans 14 amino acids. The CDR3 sequence: CASSRTPQNTEAFF. In DNA, the CDR3 is TGTGCCAGCTCACGAACACCACAGAACACTGAAGCTTTCTTT.

This clonotype showed up just a few times. The V call is TRBV27, the J call TRBJ2-1; 8 positions agree with TRBD1. The CDR3 extends over 17 amino acids. With 7 bases clipped from V and 4 bases from J, the junction kept 15 bases outside the gene matches. The germline V gene has CDR1 MNHEY and CDR2 SMNVEV (reference sequence). The CDR3 sequence is CASTEQGATPWYNEQFF. In nucleotides, the CDR3 is TGTGCCAGCACCGAGCAGGGGGCGACTCCGTGGTACAATGAGCAGTTCTTC.

This clonotype was counted only a few times. The chain links TRBV2 to TRBJ2-1; D gene unclear. Per the germline V gene, CDR1 is SNHLY and CDR2 is FYNNEI. This CDR3 has 15 amino acids. V lost 1 base, J lost 0 bases, and 7 bases lay in between. The CDR3 bases are TGTGCCAGCAGTGAAGGAGTAAGCTCCTACAATGAGCAGTTCTTC. Its protein product is CASSEGVSSYNEQFF.

This clonotype was found a few times. The V call is TRBV7-6, the J call TRBJ2-3; D is unresolved. The germline CDR1 and CDR2 sequences are SGHVS and FNYEAQ. Between the trimmed V and J ends, which lost 5 bases and 0 bases, there was a span of 12 bases. The CDR3 totals 15 residues. Here the CDR3 reads CASSQEAPSTDTQYF. Here the CDR3 DNA reads TGTGCCAGCAGCCAAGAGGCCCCTAGCACAGATACGCAGTATTTT.

This clonotype was counted ten times or more. The genes are TRBV7-9 and TRBJ2-3, with 7 bases that match TRBD2. The CDR3 contains 15 residues. V lost 5 bases, J lost 2 bases, and 7 bases stayed unmatched. Germline V gene sequence: CDR1 SEHNR, CDR2 FQNEAQ (reference sequence). CDR3 DNA: TGTGCCAGCAGCGAACGGGAGGCTCCCACAGATACGCAGTATTTT. It translates to CASSEREAPTDTQYF.

The chain employs TRBV20-1 and TRBJ2-1; 11 bases line up with TRBD2. The CDR3 is 17 residues long. Germline CDR1 DFQATT, CDR2 SNEGSKA (reference sequence). The V gene end was trimmed by 5 bases and the J gene end by 4 bases; junction bases not matched to a gene: 13. The CDR3 reads CSAVLGLAGGTYNEQFF. CDR3 coding DNA: TGCAGTGCTGTGCTCGGTCTAGCGGGGGGAACATACAATGAGCAGTTCTTC.

Worth noting for this clonotype: It is unclear where the CDR3 begins or ends on the DNA, so no DNA is shown, and the CDR3 is as TCRdb lists it. The chain couples TRBV7-6 to TRBJ1-2; the D call of TRBD1 is as the table states it, not checked on the DNA. The CDR3 spans 15 amino acids, including both terminal residues. CDR1 and CDR2 (germline): SGHVS, FNYEAQ. The CDR3 loop is CASSWGQGTNYGCTF.

The chain joins TRBV5-6 to TRBJ1-6, with D unresolved. The CDR3 is 16 amino acids. Germline assignment: CDR1 SGHDT and CDR2 YYEEEE. V gave up 4 bases and J gave up 5 bases, with 16 bases separating them. The CDR3 DNA reads as TGTGCCAGCAGCGCCTTCTCCTCGGGGAATAATTCACCCCTCCACTTT. It specifies CASSAFSSGNNSPLHF.

The chain links TRBV5-1 to TRBJ2-5; D is possibly TRBD1 (6 bases). V was clipped by 3 bases and J by 5 bases, with 14 bases between them. This CDR3 is 14 amino acids long. From germline, CDR1 is SGHRS and CDR2 YFSETQ. CDR3 sequence reads: CASSYYRASETQYF. The CDR3 DNA sequence: TGCGCCAGCAGCTACTACAGGGCCAGCGAGACCCAGTACTTC.

The chain has TRBV20-1 and TRBJ2-1, with TRBD2 matching 9 bases. V shed 0 bases and J 5 bases; nucleotides not matched to a gene: 8. Germline V gives CDR1 DFQATT, CDR2 SNEGSKA (reference sequence). The CDR3 is made up of 16 amino acids. CDR3 amino acids: CSARDKVAGDHNEQFF. CDR3 nucleotide sequence: TGCAGTGCTAGAGATAAGGTAGCGGGGGATCACAATGAGCAGTTCTTC.

The CDR3 spells CASSSYRDHNEQFF. Here the CDR3 DNA reads TGCGCCAGCAGTTCCTACCGGGACCACAATGAGCAGTTCTTC. V usage is TRBV10-1 and J usage is TRBJ2-1; D might be TRBD1 or TRBD2, each matching 5 bases. V was pared by 5 bases and J by 5 bases, with 13 bases between. This CDR3 is 14 amino acids long. Germline values: CDR1 WNHNN, CDR2 SYGVQD (reference sequence).

This rearrangement joins TRBV10-3 to TRBJ2-7, with TRBD2 as a possible D gene (5 bases). The J call could be wrong; TRBJ2-5 is a better fit for the DNA end. The CDR3 extends over 14 amino acids. Germline CDR1 ENHRY, CDR2 SYGVKD. The CDR3 protein is CAIASAGDQKTQYF. The CDR3 nucleotides are TGTGCCATCGCCTCGGCCGGGGATCAAAAGACCCAGTACTTC.

In this sample, this clonotype turned up once. CDR3 amino acids: CASSIRRNTEAFF. As DNA, the CDR3 is TGTGCCAGTAGTATCAGGCGGAACACTGAAGCTTTCTTT. V and J are TRBV19 and TRBJ1-1; D gene unclear. The CDR3 totals 13 residues. Trimming took off 3 bases at V and 1 base at J, with 6 bases between the two ends. Germline CDR1 and CDR2: LNHDA and SQIVND (reference sequence).

This clonotype was seen more than once but under ten times. The J gene is TRBJ2-7, the V gene TRBV7-8; 8 bases align to TRBD1. V gave up 5 bases and J gave up 5 bases; unmatched junction bases: 5. Germline CDR1 SGHVS, CDR2 FQNEAQ. The CDR3 runs 13 residues. As DNA, the CDR3 is TGTGCCAGCAGCCACGCGACAGGGGACGAGCAGTACTTC. Translated, it gives CASSHATGDEQYF.

CDR3 coding DNA: TGTGCCAGCAGCTGGTTCGAAGGGGGATTGAAGCAGTTCTTC. Encoded protein: CASSWFEGGLKQFF. J is TRBJ2-1 and V is TRBV5-6, with a possible D match to TRBD1 (6 bases). CDR1 SGHDT and CDR2 YYEEEE come from the germline V gene. This CDR3 is 14 amino acids long. Deletions cut 3 bases from V and 11 bases from J, with 18 bases between. The variable domain in full, completed from reference TRBV5-6 and TRBJ2-1, reads DAGVTQSPTHLIKTRGQQVTLRCSPKSGHDTVSWYQQALGQGPQFIFQYYEEEERQRGNFPDRFSGHQFPNYSSELNVNALLLGDSALYLCASSWFEGGLKQFFGPGTRLTVL.

This clonotype appeared a few times. The chain joins TRBV20-1 to TRBJ1-6; the D gene is possibly TRBD1 (5 bases). Germline CDR1 is DFQATT and CDR2 is SNEGSKA (reference sequence). Trimming left V 1 base short and J 8 bases short, with 15 bases between. This CDR3 has 15 residues. CDR3 nucleotides: TGCAGTGCTAGAGTGGACACCCGGAAGTATTCACCCCTCCACTTT. Protein sequence: CSARVDTRKYSPLHF.

The J gene is TRBJ2-7, the V gene TRBV12-3 or TRBV12-4; a weak D match, TRBD1 (5 bases). V was shortened by 7 bases and J by 0 bases, with 13 bases between the two germline ends. The CDR3 length is 14 residues. This CDR3 is CASTIGVPSYEQYF. The CDR3 nucleotides read TGTGCCAGCACCATAGGGGTCCCCTCCTACGAGCAGTACTTC.

The chain recombines TRBV12-3 or TRBV12-4 with TRBJ2-1; 9 nucleotides line up with TRBD2. This CDR3 has 14 amino acids. Trimming removed 4 bases from V and 7 bases from J; junction bases left unmatched: 5. The CDR3 nucleotides read TGTGCCAGCAGTTCGCGGGAGGGCCGTAATGAGCAGTTCTTC. The encoded protein is CASSSREGRNEQFF.